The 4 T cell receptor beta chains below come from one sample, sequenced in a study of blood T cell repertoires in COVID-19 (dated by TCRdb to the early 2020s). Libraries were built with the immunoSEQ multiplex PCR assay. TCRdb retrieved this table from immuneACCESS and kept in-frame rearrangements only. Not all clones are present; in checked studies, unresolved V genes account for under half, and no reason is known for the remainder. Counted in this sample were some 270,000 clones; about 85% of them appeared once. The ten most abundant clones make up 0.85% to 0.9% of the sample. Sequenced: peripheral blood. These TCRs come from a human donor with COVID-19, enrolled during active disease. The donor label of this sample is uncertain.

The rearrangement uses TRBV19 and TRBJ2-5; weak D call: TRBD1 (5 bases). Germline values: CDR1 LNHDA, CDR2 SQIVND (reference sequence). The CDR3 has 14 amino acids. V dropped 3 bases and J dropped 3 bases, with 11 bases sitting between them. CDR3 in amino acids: CASSMAAREETQYF. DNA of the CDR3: TGTGCCAGTAGTATGGCTGCCAGGGAAGAGACCCAGTACTTC.

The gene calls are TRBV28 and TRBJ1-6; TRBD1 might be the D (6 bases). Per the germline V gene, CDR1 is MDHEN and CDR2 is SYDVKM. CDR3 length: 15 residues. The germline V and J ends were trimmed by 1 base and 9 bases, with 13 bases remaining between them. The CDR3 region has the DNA TGTGCCAGCAGTTTATTGGGGACATTGGGTTCACCCCTCCACTTT. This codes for CASSLLGTLGSPLHF.

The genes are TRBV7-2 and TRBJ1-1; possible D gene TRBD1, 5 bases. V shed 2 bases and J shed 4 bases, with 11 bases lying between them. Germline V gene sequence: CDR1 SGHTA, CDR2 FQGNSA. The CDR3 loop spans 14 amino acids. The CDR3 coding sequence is TGTGCCAGCAGCTTACCATCCAGGGTCACTGAAGCTTTCTTT. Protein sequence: CASSLPSRVTEAFF.

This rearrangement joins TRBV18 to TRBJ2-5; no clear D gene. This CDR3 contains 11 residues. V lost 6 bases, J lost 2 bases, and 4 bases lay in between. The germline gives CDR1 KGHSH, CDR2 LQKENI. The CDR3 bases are TGTGCCAGCTCCCAACAAGAGACCCAGTACTTC. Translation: CASSQQETQYF.